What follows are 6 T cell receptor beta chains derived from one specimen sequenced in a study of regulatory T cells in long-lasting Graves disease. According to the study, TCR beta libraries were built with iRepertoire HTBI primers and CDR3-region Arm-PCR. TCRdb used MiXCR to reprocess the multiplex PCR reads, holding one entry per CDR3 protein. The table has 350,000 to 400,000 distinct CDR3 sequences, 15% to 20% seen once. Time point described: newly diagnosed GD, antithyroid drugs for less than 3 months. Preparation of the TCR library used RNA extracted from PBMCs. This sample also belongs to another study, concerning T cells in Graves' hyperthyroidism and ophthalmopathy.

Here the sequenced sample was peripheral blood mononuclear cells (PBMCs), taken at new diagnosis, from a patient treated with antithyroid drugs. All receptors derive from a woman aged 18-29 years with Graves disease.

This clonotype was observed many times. The DNA of the CDR3 is TGCGCCAGCAGCCCAGGACAGGGCGCTGAAGCTTTCTTT. Translating it yields CASSPGQGAEAFF. This chain joins TRBV4-1 and TRBJ1-1; 8 nucleotides match TRBD1. CDR3 length: 13 amino acids. J gave up 6 bases and V 4 bases, and 4 bases lay outside the gene matches. Germline V gives CDR1 MGHRA, CDR2 YSYEKL.

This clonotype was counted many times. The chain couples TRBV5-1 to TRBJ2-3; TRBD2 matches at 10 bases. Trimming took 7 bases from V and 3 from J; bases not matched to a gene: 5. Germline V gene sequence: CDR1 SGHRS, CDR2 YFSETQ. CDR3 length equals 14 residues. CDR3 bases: TGCGCCAGCTCGAGCGGGGGGGCAACAGATACGCAGTATTTT. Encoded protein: CASSSGGATDTQYF.

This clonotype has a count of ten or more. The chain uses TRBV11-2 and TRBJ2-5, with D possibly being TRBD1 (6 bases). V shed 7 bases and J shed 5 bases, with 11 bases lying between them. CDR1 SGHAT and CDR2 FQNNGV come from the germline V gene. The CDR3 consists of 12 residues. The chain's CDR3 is CASKGVWETQYF. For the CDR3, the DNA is TGTGCCAGCAAGGGGGTTTGGGAGACCCAGTACTTC. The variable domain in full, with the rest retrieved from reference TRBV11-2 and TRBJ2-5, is EAGVAQSPRYKIIEKRQSVAFWCNPISGHATLYWYQQILGQGPKLLIQFQNNGVVDDSQLPKDRFSAERLKGVDSTLKIQPAKLEDSAVYLCASKGVWETQYFGPGTRLLVL.

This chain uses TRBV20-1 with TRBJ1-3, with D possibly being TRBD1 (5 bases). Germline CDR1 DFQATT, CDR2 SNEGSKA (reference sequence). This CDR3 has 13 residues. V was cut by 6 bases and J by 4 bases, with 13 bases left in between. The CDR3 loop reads CSAGTAVGNTIYF. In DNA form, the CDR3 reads TGCAGTGCCGGGACGGCTGTCGGAAACACCATATATTTT.

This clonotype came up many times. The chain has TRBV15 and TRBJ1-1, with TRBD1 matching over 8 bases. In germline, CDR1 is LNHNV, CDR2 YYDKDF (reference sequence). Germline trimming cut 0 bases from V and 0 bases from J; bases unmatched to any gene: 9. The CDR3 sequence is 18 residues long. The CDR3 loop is CATSRDIDRGLLNTEAFF. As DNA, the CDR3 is TGTGCCACCAGCAGAGATATCGACAGGGGTCTATTGAACACTGAAGCTTTCTTT.

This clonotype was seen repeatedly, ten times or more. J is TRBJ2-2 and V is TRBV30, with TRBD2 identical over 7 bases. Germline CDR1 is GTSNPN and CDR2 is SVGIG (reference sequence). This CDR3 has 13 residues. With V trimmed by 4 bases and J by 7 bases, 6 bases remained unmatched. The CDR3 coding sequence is TGTGCCTGGAATGAGGGAGGGTACGGGGAGCTGTTTTTT. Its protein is CAWNEGGYGELFF.